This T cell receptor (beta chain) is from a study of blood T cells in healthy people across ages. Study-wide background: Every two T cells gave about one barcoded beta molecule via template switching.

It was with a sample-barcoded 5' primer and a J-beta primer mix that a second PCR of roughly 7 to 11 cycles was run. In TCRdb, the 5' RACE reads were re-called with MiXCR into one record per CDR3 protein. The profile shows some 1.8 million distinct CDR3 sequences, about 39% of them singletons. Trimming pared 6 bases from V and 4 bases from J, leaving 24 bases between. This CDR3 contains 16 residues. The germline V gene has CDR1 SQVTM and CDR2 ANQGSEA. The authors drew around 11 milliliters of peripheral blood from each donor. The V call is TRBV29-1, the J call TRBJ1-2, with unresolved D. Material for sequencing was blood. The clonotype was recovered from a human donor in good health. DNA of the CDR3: TGCAGCGTATGTCCCCGCGGAGCGGACTGCCTCTATGGCTACACCTTC. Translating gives CSVCPRGADCLYGYTF.